The 30 T cell receptor beta chains given below trace back to one sample, sequenced in a study of graft-versus-host responses after intestinal transplantation. Some clones are missing from TCRdb's copy, which holds only in-frame ones; the method was immunoSEQ multiplex PCR. The repertoire includes about 88,000 clones, roughly 90% of them detected once, and around 0.11% sits in the top ten. No antigens are known for them. Sequenced here: unstimulated CD4+ T cells sorted from spleen or lymph node cells, sampled before intestinal transplant. All receptors derive from a human donor who received an intestinal transplant.

The J gene is TRBJ2-3, the V gene TRBV18; 7 nucleotides line up with TRBD1. J gave up 6 bases and V 4 bases, and 4 bases lay outside the gene matches. The CDR3 sequence is 13 residues long. Per the germline V gene, CDR1 is KGHSH and CDR2 is LQKENI. The CDR3 DNA reads as TGTGCCAGCTCACACGACAGGGACGATACGCAGTATTTT. Translation: CASSHDRDDTQYF.

V is TRBV29-1 and J is TRBJ2-5; 9 bases map to TRBD1. Germline assignment: CDR1 SQVTM and CDR2 ANQGSEA. J was trimmed by 5 bases and V by 4 bases; bases with no gene match: 11. The CDR3 contains 15 residues. CDR3 sequence: CSVGPQDRGGETQYF. The CDR3 DNA sequence: TGCAGCGTTGGACCCCAGGACAGGGGTGGGGAGACCCAGTACTTC.

J is TRBJ2-3 and V is TRBV5-1, with 11 bases that match TRBD1. Germline V CDR1 and CDR2: SGHRS, YFSETQ. There are 16 residues in the CDR3. V trimming: 1 base; J trimming: 3 bases; junction bases outside the gene matches: 4. CDR3 loop: CASSLYRDRGTDTQYF. CDR3 DNA sequence: TGCGCCAGCAGCTTGTACCGGGACAGGGGGACAGATACGCAGTATTTT.

The V call is TRBV27, the J call TRBJ1-2; TRBD1 aligns across 7 bases. Trimming took 5 bases from V and 8 from J; bases not matched to a gene: 8. Germline V gene lookup returns CDR1 MNHEY and CDR2 SMNVEV (reference sequence). The CDR3 is made up of 13 amino acids. The CDR3: CASSPDREWGYTF. CDR3 in DNA: TGTGCCAGCAGTCCCGACAGGGAGTGGGGCTACACCTTC.

The chain is built from TRBV10-3 and TRBJ1-1; weak D call: TRBD1 (5 bases). There are 13 residues in the CDR3. Per germline, CDR1 ENHRY and CDR2 SYGVKD. Trimming cost V 0 bases and J 3 bases, with 5 bases left between them. The CDR3 DNA is TGTGCCATCAGTGAGTCCAGGGACACTGAAGCTTTCTTT. This translates into CAISESRDTEAFF.

The rearrangement links TRBV7-3 to TRBJ2-1; TRBD2 aligns across 8 bases. V lost 5 bases, J lost 6 bases, and 12 bases stayed unmatched. Germline CDR1 reads SGHTA; CDR2 reads FQGTGA. The CDR3 contains 16 residues. The CDR3 bases are TGTGCCAGCAGCAACCAACCGGGACTAGAGGCCAATGAGCAGTTCTTC. It translates to CASSNQPGLEANEQFF.

This sequence joins TRBV4-2 and TRBJ2-3, with a weak D call TRBD2 (5 bases). Deletions cut 0 bases from V and 6 bases from J, with 7 bases between. The length of the CDR3 is 13 residues. Germline V gene data show CDR1 as LGHNA and CDR2 as YNFKEQ. DNA for the CDR3: TGTGCCAGCAGCCAAGACACTAGGGATACGCAGTATTTT. It codes for CASSQDTRDTQYF.

The J gene is TRBJ2-5, the V gene TRBV9; 9 bases align to TRBD2. The CDR3 has 16 amino acids. V dropped 4 bases and J dropped 3; count of bases not matched to a gene: 10. Germline CDR1 and CDR2: SGDLS and YYNGEE. CDR3: CASSPPGSGGEETQYF. The CDR3 bases are TGTGCCAGCAGCCCCCCGGGTAGCGGGGGCGAAGAGACCCAGTACTTC.

The J gene is TRBJ2-3, the V gene TRBV6-1, with 12 nucleotides matching TRBD2. In germline, CDR1 is MNHNS, CDR2 SASEGT. The junction had 11 bases not matched to a gene; V was cut back by 0 bases and J by 7 bases. The CDR3 contains 18 residues. The CDR3 sequence is CASSEATLAGGPIYTQYF. CDR3 nucleotides: TGTGCCAGCAGTGAAGCGACCCTAGCGGGGGGGCCGATATATACGCAGTATTTT.

V and J are TRBV6-6 and TRBJ2-3; TRBD2 aligns across 8 bases. This CDR3 region has 16 residues. Germline CDR1 reads MNHNY; CDR2 reads SVGAGI (reference sequence). Trimming cost V 6 bases and J 2 bases; bases outside gene matches: 10. DNA of the CDR3: TGTGCCAGCAGAGGAAGCGGGGGCCCTCCCACAGATACGCAGTATTTT. Protein: CASRGSGGPPTDTQYF.

The chain uses TRBV11-2 and TRBJ1-3; TRBD1 might be the D (6 bases). Germline loops: CDR1 SGHAT, CDR2 FQNNGV. The V end was cut by 4 bases, the J end by 10 bases, with 14 bases between. CDR3 length: 13 amino acids. The CDR3 reads CASSSQTGATIYF. The CDR3 DNA is TGTGCCAGCAGCTCCCAGACAGGAGCGACCATATATTTT.

V is TRBV7-3 and J is TRBJ1-5; TRBD1 aligns across 7 bases. This CDR3 comprises 15 residues. J lost 5 bases, V lost 5 bases, and 9 bases had no gene match. From germline, CDR1 is SGHTA and CDR2 FQGTGA. The CDR3 reads CASSTPGTVDQPQHF. The DNA for the CDR3 is TGTGCCAGCAGCACACCCGGGACAGTCGATCAGCCCCAGCATTTT.

The chain joins TRBV4-2 to TRBJ2-5; 10 nucleotides match TRBD1. This CDR3 has 16 residues. Looked up from germline, CDR1 is LGHNA and CDR2 is YNFKEQ. J gave up 5 bases and V 4 bases, and 10 bases lay outside the gene matches. The CDR3 protein is CASSPRQGAVRETQYF. Written as DNA, the CDR3 is TGTGCCAGCAGCCCGAGACAGGGGGCCGTTAGGGAGACCCAGTACTTC.

The chain joins TRBV4-1 to TRBJ2-1; D perhaps matches TRBD1 (6 bases). V was clipped by 3 bases and J by 6 bases, with 15 bases between them. Germline values: CDR1 MGHRA, CDR2 YSYEKL. The CDR3 length is 15 residues. The CDR3 DNA follows: TGCGCCAGCAGCCACGACGAGCAGGGGCGCAATGAGCAGTTCTTC. Protein sequence: CASSHDEQGRNEQFF.

The chain joins TRBV2 to TRBJ1-2; maybe TRBD1 (6 bases). Germline V gene lookup returns CDR1 SNHLY and CDR2 FYNNEI. CDR3 length equals 14 residues. Trimming stripped 8 bases from V and 6 bases from J, with 19 bases between. The CDR3 loop is CASPRERGADGYTF. The CDR3 bases are TGTGCCAGCCCCAGGGAGCGGGGGGCGGATGGCTACACCTTC.

The rearrangement joins TRBV6-1 to TRBJ1-1, with 7 bases identical to TRBD1. The CDR3 spans 13 residues. Germline assignment: CDR1 MNHNS and CDR2 SASEGT. The V and J ends lost 7 bases and 2 bases, in that order; junction bases with no gene match: 4. The CDR3 region is CASTDRANTEAFF. The CDR3 DNA reads TGTGCCAGCACCGACAGGGCCAACACTGAAGCTTTCTTT.

The chain carries TRBV6-1 and TRBJ2-7; maybe TRBD2 (5 bases). With 6 bases removed from V and 0 bases from J, the gap between germline ends came to 9 bases. In germline, CDR1 is MNHNS, CDR2 SASEGT. The CDR3 length is 13 residues. CDR3 sequence (DNA): TGTGCCAGCAGACTAGGGAGCTCCTACGAGCAGTACTTC. The encoded protein is CASRLGSSYEQYF.

V is TRBV6-1 and J is TRBJ1-2; no clear D gene. V lost 6 bases and J 5 bases, leaving 13 bases between the germline ends. The germline CDR1 and CDR2 sequences are MNHNS and SASEGT. The CDR3 is made up of 13 amino acids. CDR3 DNA sequence: TGTGCCAGCAGCCCCAGTACACCTTATGGCTACACCTTC. It translates to CASSPSTPYGYTF.

The chain couples TRBV7-3 to TRBJ1-6, with D possibly TRBD1 on 5 matching bases. V was trimmed by 5 bases and J by 7 bases, leaving 21 bases between them. CDR3 size: 17 residues. CDR1 and CDR2 from the germline V gene are SGHTA and FQGTGA. The CDR3 protein is CASSLGAGSSGNSPLHF. Written as DNA, the CDR3 is TGTGCCAGCAGCCTAGGAGCGGGCAGTTCAGGGAATTCACCCCTCCACTTT. The full variable domain, rest sourced from reference TRBV7-3 and TRBJ1-6, is GAGVSQTPSNKVTEKGKYVELRCDPISGHTALYWYRQSLGQGPEFLIYFQGTGAADDSGLPNDRFFAVRPEGSVSTLKIQRTERGDSAVYLCASSLGAGSSGNSPLHFGNGTRLTVT.

The rearrangement links TRBV27 to TRBJ1-1; D is unresolved. The germline CDR1 and CDR2 sequences are MNHEY and SMNVEV (reference sequence). The V and J ends lost 6 bases and 1 base respectively, with 18 bases between them. This CDR3 is built from 16 residues. CDR3 nucleotide sequence: TGTGCCAGCAGGAAAGACTCAGTTAGTCGGAACACTGAAGCTTTCTTT. This sequence encodes CASRKDSVSRNTEAFF.

The chain recombines TRBV5-1 with TRBJ2-5; 10 positions match TRBD2. The CDR3 is 16 amino acids. Germline values: CDR1 SGHRS, CDR2 YFSETQ. Trimming cost V 0 bases and J 2 bases; bases outside gene matches: 4. CDR3 nucleotides: TGCGCCAGCAGCTTGGGTCTAGCGGGGGCTCAAGAGACCCAGTACTTC. Its protein is CASSLGLAGAQETQYF.

The chain joins TRBV18 to TRBJ2-1; 7 nucleotides agree with TRBD1. The germline CDR1 and CDR2 sequences are KGHSH and LQKENI. J lost 12 bases, V lost 0 bases, and 5 bases had no gene match. CDR3 length: 13 residues. The CDR3 spells CASSPPGGGGQFF. The CDR3 region has the DNA TGTGCCAGCTCACCACCAGGGGGCGGAGGGCAGTTCTTC.

The chain employs TRBV11-1 and TRBJ1-5; possible D gene TRBD1, 5 bases. CDR1 and CDR2 from the germline V gene are SGHAT and FQDESV (reference sequence). V shed 5 bases and J shed 0 bases, with 11 bases lying between them. The CDR3 consists of 15 residues. Here the CDR3 reads CASSSGTVSNQPQHF. The CDR3 DNA follows: TGTGCCAGCAGCAGCGGGACGGTTAGCAATCAGCCCCAGCATTTT.

This clone appeared a single time. The V gene is TRBV5-1, the J gene TRBJ2-1; 7 nucleotides align to TRBD2. Germline trimming cut 8 bases from V and 5 bases from J; bases unmatched to any gene: 10. The CDR3 runs 14 residues. Germline CDR1 SGHRS, CDR2 YFSETQ. The CDR3 protein is CASEGLGGDNEQFF. In nucleotides, the CDR3 is TGCGCCAGTGAAGGACTAGGAGGGGACAATGAGCAGTTCTTC.

This chain joins TRBV5-1 and TRBJ2-2; the match to TRBD1 covers 10 bases. The CDR3 is 17 amino acids. Trimming at V came to 4 bases and at J to 4 bases, leaving 10 bases not matched to a gene. Germline values: CDR1 SGHRS, CDR2 YFSETQ. CDR3 amino acids: CASSLLGQGGSTGELFF. In DNA form, the CDR3 reads TGCGCCAGCAGCCTGCTTGGACAGGGGGGGAGCACCGGGGAGCTGTTTTTT.

The chain links TRBV10-3 to TRBJ1-1, with D tentatively TRBD1 (5 bases). CDR1 is ENHRY, CDR2 SYGVKD, per germline. This CDR3 has 13 residues. Trimming removed 3 bases from V and 1 base from J, with 6 bases in between. CDR3 protein: CAISEQENTEAFF. The CDR3 DNA sequence: TGTGCCATCAGTGAACAGGAGAACACTGAAGCTTTCTTT.

This clone was observed a single time. The V and J genes are TRBV7-2 and TRBJ2-4, with 12 positions matching TRBD1. Trimming removed 5 bases from V and 0 bases from J; junction bases left unmatched: 8. Germline CDR1 SGHTA, CDR2 FQGNSA. This CDR3 has 18 amino acids. CDR3 sequence: CASSPVGQGALAKNIQYF. The CDR3 nucleotides are TGTGCCAGCAGCCCAGTGGGACAGGGGGCTTTAGCCAAAAACATTCAGTACTTC. Variable domain in full (rest from reference TRBV7-2 and TRBJ2-4): GAGVSQSPSNKVTEKGKDVELRCDPISGHTALYWYRQSLGQGLEFLIYFQGNSAPDKSGLPSDRFSAERTGGSVSTLTIQRTQQEDSAVYLCASSPVGQGALAKNIQYFGAGTRLSVL.

This chain uses TRBV5-1 with TRBJ1-5, with a weak D call TRBD1 (5 bases). The CDR3 contains 13 residues. Looked up from germline, CDR1 is SGHRS and CDR2 is YFSETQ. Trimming left V 0 bases short and J 5 bases short, with 6 bases between. CDR3 sequence reads: CASSLAGDQPQHF. CDR3 bases: TGCGCCAGCAGCTTGGCGGGGGATCAGCCCCAGCATTTT.

The J gene is TRBJ1-2, the V gene TRBV7-9, with 7 positions matching TRBD1. The trim removed 5 bases at V and 2 bases at J, leaving 8 bases unmatched. There are 15 residues in the CDR3. CDR1 SEHNR and CDR2 FQNEAQ come from the germline V gene (reference sequence). The CDR3 is CASSPQTGYNYGYTF. The CDR3 nucleotides read TGTGCCAGCAGCCCGCAGACAGGGTACAACTATGGCTACACCTTC.

The chain combines TRBV5-4 with TRBJ2-3; D possibly corresponds to TRBD2 (5 bases). Looked up from germline, CDR1 is SGHNT and CDR2 is YYREEE (reference sequence). Trimming took 0 bases from V and 14 from J, leaving 16 bases between them. The CDR3 is 13 residues long. The CDR3 DNA sequence: TGTGCCAGCAGCTTGGATTCTAGCCAACCCGGGTATTTT. Its protein is CASSLDSSQPGYF. Drawing the rest from reference TRBV5-4 and TRBJ2-3, the complete variable domain is ETGVTQSPTHLIKTRGQQVTLRCSSQSGHNTVSWYQQALGQGPQFIFQYYREEENGRGNFPPRFSGLQFPNYSSELNVNALELDDSALYLCASSLDSSQPGYFGPGTRLTVL.